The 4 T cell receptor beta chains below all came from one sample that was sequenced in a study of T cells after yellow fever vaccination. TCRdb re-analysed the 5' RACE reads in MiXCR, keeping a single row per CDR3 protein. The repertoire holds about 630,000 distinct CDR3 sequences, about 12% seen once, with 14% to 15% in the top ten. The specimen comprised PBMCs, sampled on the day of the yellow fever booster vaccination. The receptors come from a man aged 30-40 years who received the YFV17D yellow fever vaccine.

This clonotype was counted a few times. The CDR3 region has the DNA TGCGCCAGCAGCTTGGCAGGTAACTACAATGAGCAGTTCTTC. Translated, it gives CASSLAGNYNEQFF. The chain employs TRBV5-1 and TRBJ2-1; D gene unclear. There are 14 residues in the CDR3. Germline lookup yields CDR1 SGHRS and CDR2 YFSETQ. V was cut by 0 bases and J by 3 bases, with 7 bases left in between.

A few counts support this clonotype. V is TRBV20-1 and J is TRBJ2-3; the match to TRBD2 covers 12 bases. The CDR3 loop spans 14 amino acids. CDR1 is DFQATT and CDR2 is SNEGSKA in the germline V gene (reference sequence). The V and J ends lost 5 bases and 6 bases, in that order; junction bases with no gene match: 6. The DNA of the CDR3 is TGCAGTGCTTCGACTAGCGGGAGTTCCGATACGCAGTATTTT. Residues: CSASTSGSSDTQYF.

CDR3 DNA: TGTGCCAGCAGTTTGTGGGAGGCATACGAGCAGTACTTC. It translates to CASSLWEAYEQYF. The genes are TRBV28 and TRBJ2-7; possible D gene TRBD2, 6 bases. The V end was cut by 3 bases, the J end by 4 bases, with 10 bases between. The germline V gene encodes CDR1 MDHEN and CDR2 SYDVKM. CDR3 length: 13 amino acids.

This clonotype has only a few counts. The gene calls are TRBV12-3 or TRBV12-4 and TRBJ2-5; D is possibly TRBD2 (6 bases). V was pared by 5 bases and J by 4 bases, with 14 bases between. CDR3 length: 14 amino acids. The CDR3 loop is CASSARLVRETQYF. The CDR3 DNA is TGTGCCAGCAGTGCGCGACTAGTCCGAGAGACCCAGTACTTC.